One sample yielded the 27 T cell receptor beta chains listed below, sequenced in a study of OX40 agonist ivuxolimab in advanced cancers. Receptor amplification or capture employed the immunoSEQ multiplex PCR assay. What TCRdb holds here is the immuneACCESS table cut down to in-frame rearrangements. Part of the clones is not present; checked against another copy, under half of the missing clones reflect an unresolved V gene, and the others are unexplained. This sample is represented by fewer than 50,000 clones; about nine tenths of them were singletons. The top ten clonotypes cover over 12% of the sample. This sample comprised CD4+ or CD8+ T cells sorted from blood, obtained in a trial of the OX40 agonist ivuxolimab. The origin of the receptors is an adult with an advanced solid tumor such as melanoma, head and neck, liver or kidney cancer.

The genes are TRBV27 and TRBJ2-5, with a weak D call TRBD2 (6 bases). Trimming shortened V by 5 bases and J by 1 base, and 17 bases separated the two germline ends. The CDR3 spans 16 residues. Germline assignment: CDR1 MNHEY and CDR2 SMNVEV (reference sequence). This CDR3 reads CASSPHGGRPQETQYF. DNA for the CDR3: TGTGCCAGCAGTCCCCATGGTGGGAGGCCCCAAGAGACCCAGTACTTC.

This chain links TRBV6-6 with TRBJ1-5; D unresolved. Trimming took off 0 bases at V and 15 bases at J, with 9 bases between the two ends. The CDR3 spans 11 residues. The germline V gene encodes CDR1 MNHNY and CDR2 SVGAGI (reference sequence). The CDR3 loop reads CASSYSERRHF. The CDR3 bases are TGTGCCAGCAGTTACTCCGAGCGCCGGCATTTT.

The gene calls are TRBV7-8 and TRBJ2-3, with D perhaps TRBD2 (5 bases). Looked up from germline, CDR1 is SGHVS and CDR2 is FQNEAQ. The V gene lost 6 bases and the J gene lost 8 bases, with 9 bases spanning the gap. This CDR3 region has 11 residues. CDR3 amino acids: CASREEGTQYF. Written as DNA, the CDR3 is TGTGCCAGCAGGGAAGAGGGTACGCAGTATTTT.

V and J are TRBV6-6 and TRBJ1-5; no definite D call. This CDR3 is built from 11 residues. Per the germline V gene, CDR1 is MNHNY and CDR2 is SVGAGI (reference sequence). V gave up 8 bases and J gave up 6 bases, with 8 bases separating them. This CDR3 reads CASGKGQPQHF. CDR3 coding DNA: TGTGCCAGCGGTAAGGGTCAGCCCCAGCATTTT.

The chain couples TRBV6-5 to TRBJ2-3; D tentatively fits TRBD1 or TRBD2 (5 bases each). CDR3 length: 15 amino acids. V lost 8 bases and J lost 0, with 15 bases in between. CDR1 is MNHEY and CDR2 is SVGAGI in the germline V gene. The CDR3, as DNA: TGTGCCAGCGGGACCGGGACGCCGAGCACAGATACGCAGTATTTT. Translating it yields CASGTGTPSTDTQYF.

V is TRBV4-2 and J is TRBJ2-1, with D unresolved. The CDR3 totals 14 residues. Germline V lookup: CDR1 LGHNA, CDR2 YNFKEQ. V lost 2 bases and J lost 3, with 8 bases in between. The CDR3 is CASSQRKGYNEQFF. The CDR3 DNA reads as TGTGCCAGCAGCCAAAGGAAGGGCTACAATGAGCAGTTCTTC.

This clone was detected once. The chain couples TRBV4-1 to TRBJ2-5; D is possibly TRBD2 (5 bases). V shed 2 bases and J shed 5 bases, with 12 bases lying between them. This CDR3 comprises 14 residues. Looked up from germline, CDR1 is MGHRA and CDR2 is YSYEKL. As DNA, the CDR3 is TGCGCCAGCAGCCAAACCCCGGGCGGGGAGACCCAGTACTTC. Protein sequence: CASSQTPGGETQYF.

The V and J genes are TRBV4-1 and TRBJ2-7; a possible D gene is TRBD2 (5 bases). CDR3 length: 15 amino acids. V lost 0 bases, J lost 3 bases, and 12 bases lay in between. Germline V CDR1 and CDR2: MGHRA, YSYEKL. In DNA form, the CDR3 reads TGCGCCAGCAGCCAAGAGCAAGCGGCTGTCTACGAGCAGTACTTC. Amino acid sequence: CASSQEQAAVYEQYF.

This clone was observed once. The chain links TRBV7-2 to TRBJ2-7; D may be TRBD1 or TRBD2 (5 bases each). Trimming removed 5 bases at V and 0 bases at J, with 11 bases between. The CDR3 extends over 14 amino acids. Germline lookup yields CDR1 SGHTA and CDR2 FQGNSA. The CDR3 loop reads CASSTGRISYEQYF. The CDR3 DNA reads TGTGCCAGCAGCACGGGACGTATCTCCTACGAGCAGTACTTC. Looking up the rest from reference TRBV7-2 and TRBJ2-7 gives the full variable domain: GAGVSQSPSNKVTEKGKDVELRCDPISGHTALYWYRQSLGQGLEFLIYFQGNSAPDKSGLPSDRFSAERTGGSVSTLTIQRTQQEDSAVYLCASSTGRISYEQYFGPGTRLTVT.

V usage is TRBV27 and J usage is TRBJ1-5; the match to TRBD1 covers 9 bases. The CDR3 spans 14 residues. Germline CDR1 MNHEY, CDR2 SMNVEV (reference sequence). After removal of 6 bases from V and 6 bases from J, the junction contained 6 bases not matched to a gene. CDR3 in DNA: TGTGCCAGCAGCGTGGGACAGGGAAGTCAGCCCCAGCATTTT. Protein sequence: CASSVGQGSQPQHF.

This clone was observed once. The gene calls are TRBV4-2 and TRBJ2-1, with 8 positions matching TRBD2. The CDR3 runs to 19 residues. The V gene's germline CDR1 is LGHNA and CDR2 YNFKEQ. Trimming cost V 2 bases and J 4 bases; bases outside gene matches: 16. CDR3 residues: CASSQLYEVLAETYNEQFF. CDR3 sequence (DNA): TGTGCCAGCAGCCAACTGTACGAGGTACTAGCGGAGACGTACAATGAGCAGTTCTTC.

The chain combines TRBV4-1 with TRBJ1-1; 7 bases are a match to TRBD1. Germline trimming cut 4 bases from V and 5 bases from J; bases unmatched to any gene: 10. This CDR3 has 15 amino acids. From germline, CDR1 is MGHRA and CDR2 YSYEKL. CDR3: CASSPNGGRGTEAFF. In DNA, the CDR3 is TGCGCCAGCAGCCCCAACGGGGGCAGGGGGACTGAAGCTTTCTTT.

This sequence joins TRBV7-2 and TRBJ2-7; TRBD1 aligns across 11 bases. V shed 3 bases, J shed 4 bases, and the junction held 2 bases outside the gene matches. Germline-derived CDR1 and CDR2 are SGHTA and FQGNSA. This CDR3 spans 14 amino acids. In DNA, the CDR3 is TGTGCCAGCAGCTTTGGGACAGGGGGGTACGAGCAGTACTTC. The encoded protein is CASSFGTGGYEQYF.

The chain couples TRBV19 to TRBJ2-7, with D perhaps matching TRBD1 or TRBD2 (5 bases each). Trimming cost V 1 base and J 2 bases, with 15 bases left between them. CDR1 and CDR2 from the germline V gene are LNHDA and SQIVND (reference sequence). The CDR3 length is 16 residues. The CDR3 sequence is CASSIGGTVGTYEQYF. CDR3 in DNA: TGTGCCAGTAGTATAGGGGGGACGGTTGGGACCTACGAGCAGTACTTC.

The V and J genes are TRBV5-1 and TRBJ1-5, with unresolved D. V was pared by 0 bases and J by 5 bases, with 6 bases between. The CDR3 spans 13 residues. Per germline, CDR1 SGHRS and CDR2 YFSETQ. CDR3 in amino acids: CASSLAGDQPQHF. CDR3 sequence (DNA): TGCGCCAGCAGCTTGGCTGGAGATCAGCCCCAGCATTTT.

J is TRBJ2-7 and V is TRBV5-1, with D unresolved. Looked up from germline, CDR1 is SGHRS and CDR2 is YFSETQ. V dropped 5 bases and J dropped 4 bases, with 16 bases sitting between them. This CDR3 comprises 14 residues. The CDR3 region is CASSLTNPLYEQYF. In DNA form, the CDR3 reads TGCGCCAGCAGTTTAACGAACCCTTTATACGAGCAGTACTTC.

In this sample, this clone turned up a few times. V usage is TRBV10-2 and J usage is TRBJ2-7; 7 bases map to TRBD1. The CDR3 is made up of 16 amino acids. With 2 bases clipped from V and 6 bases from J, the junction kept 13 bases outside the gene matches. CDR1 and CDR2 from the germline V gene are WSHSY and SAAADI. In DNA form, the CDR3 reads TGCGCCAGCAGTGAGCTTAAGACAGGGTCAGTACCCGAGCAGTACTTC. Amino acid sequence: CASSELKTGSVPEQYF.

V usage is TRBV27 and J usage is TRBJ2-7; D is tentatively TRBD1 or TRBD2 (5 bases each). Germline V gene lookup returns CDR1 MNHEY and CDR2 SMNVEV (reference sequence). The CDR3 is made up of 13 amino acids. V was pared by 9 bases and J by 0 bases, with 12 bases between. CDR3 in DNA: TGTGCCAGTGGGGCTGGGAGCTCCTACGAGCAGTACTTC. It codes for CASGAGSSYEQYF.

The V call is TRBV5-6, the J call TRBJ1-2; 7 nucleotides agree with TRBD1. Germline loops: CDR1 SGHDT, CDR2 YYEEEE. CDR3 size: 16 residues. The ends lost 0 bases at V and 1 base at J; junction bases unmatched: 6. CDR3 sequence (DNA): TGTGCCAGCAGCTTGGCCGCCCAGGGGGATAACTATGGCTACACCTTC. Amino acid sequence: CASSLAAQGDNYGYTF.

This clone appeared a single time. CDR3 in DNA: TGTGCCAGCAGCGCCGACAGTGTCGCGATCTCTGGAAACACCATATATTTT. Protein sequence: CASSADSVAISGNTIYF. The chain employs TRBV9 and TRBJ1-3; the D gene is possibly TRBD1 (5 bases). Germline CDR1 and CDR2: SGDLS and YYNGEE. V lost 3 bases and J 0 bases, leaving 16 bases between the germline ends. The CDR3 loop spans 17 amino acids.

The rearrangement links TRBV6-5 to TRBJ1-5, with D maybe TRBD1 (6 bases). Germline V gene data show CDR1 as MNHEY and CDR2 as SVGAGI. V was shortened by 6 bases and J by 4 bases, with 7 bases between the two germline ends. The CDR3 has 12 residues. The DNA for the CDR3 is TGTGCCAGCAGAACAGGGAATCAGCCCCAGCATTTT. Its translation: CASRTGNQPQHF.

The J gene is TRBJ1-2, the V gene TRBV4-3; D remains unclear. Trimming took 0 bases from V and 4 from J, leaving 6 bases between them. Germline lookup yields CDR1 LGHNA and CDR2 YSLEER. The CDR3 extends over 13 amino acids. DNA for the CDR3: TGCGCCAGCAGCCAAGATGGGGTCTATGGCTACACCTTC. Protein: CASSQDGVYGYTF.

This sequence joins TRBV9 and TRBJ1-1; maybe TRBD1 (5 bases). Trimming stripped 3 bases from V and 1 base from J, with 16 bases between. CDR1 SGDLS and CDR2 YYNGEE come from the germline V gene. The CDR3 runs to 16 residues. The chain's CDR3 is CASSDLDLGRNTEAFF. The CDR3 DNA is TGTGCCAGCAGCGATCTGGACCTGGGACGGAACACTGAAGCTTTCTTT.

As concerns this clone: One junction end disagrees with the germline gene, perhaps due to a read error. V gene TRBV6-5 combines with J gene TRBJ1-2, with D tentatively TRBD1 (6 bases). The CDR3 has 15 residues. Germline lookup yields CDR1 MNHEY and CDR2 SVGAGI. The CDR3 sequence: CASSQLSGVNHGYTF. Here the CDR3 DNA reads TGTGCCAGCAGTCAATTATCAGGGGTTAACCATGGCTACACCTTC.

The CDR3 is CASSPSGGVYNEQFF. The CDR3 bases are TGTGCCAGCAGCCCTAGCGGGGGGGTCTACAATGAGCAGTTCTTC. This chain links TRBV11-1 with TRBJ2-1; 12 nucleotides match TRBD2. CDR3 length: 15 residues. Per the germline V gene, CDR1 is SGHAT and CDR2 is FQDESV (reference sequence). Trimming cost V 5 bases and J 3 bases; bases outside gene matches: 2. The full variable domain, with the rest looked up from reference TRBV11-1 and TRBJ2-1, is EAEVAQSPRYKITEKSQAVAFWCDPISGHATLYWYRQILGQGPELLVQFQDESVVDDSQLPKDRFSAERLKGVDSTLKIQPAELGDSAMYLCASSPSGGVYNEQFFGPGTRLTVL.

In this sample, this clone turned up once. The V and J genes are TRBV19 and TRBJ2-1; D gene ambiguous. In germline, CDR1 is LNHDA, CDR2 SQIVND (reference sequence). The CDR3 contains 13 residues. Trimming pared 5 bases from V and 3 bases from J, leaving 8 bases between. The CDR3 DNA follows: TGTGCCAGTAGTGATGGTATCTACAATGAGCAGTTCTTC. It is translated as CASSDGIYNEQFF.

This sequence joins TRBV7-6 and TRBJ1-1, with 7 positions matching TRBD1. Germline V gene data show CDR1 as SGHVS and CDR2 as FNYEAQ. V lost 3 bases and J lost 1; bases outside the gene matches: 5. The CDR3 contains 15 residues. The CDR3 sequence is CASSLGTATNTEAFF. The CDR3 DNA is TGTGCCAGCAGCTTGGGGACAGCAACGAACACTGAAGCTTTCTTT. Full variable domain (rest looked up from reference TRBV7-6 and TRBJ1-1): GAGVSQSPRYKVTKRGQDVALRCDPISGHVSLYWYRQALGQGPEFLTYFNYEAQQDKSGLPNDRFSAERPEGSISTLTIQRTEQRDSAMYRCASSLGTATNTEAFFGQGTRLTVV.